This TCR beta chain originates from a study of blood T cell repertoires in COVID-19. Across the whole study: COVID-19 samples from acute and convalescent phases originated in the United States, Italy and Spain.

The germline V and J ends were trimmed by 5 bases and 1 base, with 11 bases remaining between them. The CDR3 length is 14 residues. CDR1 and CDR2 (germline): LNHDA, SQIVND (reference sequence). The Seattle patients joined while their infection was active and were tracked longitudinally afterward. Original processing methods: Amplification of reference gene primers was used by the study to estimate nucleated cell counts. Clones were read by immunoSEQ multiplex PCR, and TCRdb kept only the in-frame ones, dropping some. The V and J calls and the clone size are those of that table, but D and trimming were determined from the DNA. The repertoire holds about 130,000 clones, roughly 91% seen once, with around 4.5% in the top ten.

Sample: peripheral blood. The receptor was derived from a man aged 55 to 70 with COVID-19, enrolled during active disease. The gene calls are TRBV19 and TRBJ2-5; possible D gene TRBD2, 6 bases. CDR3 in amino acids: CASSPRGTQETQYF. The CDR3 bases are TGTGCCAGTAGTCCCCGGGGGACCCAAGAGACCCAGTACTTC.